This is a list of T cell receptor beta chains from one sample in a study of identical twins' blood T cells. TCRdb reprocessed the 5' RACE reads via MiXCR and lists one record per CDR3 protein. The table lists 300,000 to 450,000 distinct CDR3 sequences, approximately 30% of them singletons. The sequenced sample was PBMCs. The source of these receptors is a woman aged 18-49 years in good health. Both conserved end residues are part of each CDR3. D genes are given only for firm matches. Clone sizes are given selectively: once, few, many, or a class where the clone is expanded.

-	TRBV9	TRBJ2-3	-	CASSVKGREDTQYF	TGTGCCAGCAGCGTAAAGGGGCGCGAAGATACGCAGTATTTT
-	TRBV5-1	TRBJ1-1	-	CASRTLGNTEAFF	TGCGCCAGCAGGACGCTGGGGAACACTGAAGCTTTCTTT
-	TRBV20-1	TRBJ1-1	-	CSAPRPTEAFF	TGCAGTGCTCCTAGACCCACTGAAGCTTTCTTT
-	TRBV15	TRBJ2-7	-	CATSRDLTYEQYF	TGTGCCACCAGCAGAGATCTAACCTACGAGCAGTACTTC
many	TRBV19	TRBJ2-2	-	CASSTLPGELFF	TGTGCCAGTAGTACCCTCCCCGGGGAGCTGTTTTTT
-	TRBV28	TRBJ2-5	-	CASRPSAGRTLFRLETQYF	TGTGCCAGCAGACCCTCAGCAGGGAGAACTCTGTTTAGACTAGAGACCCAGTACTTC
-	TRBV7-9	TRBJ1-2	TRBD1	CASSTRGQIPNGYTF	TGTGCCAGCAGCACTAGGGGACAGATCCCTAATGGCTACACCTTC
-	TRBV20-1	TRBJ2-7	TRBD1	CSARRTGYEQYF	TGCAGTGCTAGACGGACAGGGTACGAGCAGTACTTC
few	TRBV5-1	TRBJ1-1	TRBD1	CASSLLQGVNTEAFF	TGCGCCAGCAGCTTGCTGCAGGGGGTAAACACTGAAGCTTTCTTT
many	TRBV6-1	TRBJ1-1	-	CASSLQILNTEAFF	TGTGCCAGCAGCCTACAGATCTTGAACACTGAAGCTTTCTTT
-	TRBV2	TRBJ1-1	-	CASSVVRVEAFF	TGTGCCAGCAGTGTCGTGAGAGTTGAAGCTTTCTTT
many	TRBV6-6	TRBJ1-6	-	CASSLSYTGNSPLHF	TGTGCCAGCAGCCTCTCTTACACCGGGAATTCACCCCTCCACTTT
-	TRBV6-5	TRBJ1-1	TRBD1	CASSDRGQAFF	TGTGCCAGCAGCGACAGGGGCCAAGCTTTCTTT
-	TRBV5-1	TRBJ2-2	TRBD1	CASSFGAIQTGELLF	TGCGCCAGCAGCTTTGGGGCGATACAAACAGGGGAGCTGCTTTTT
few	TRBV29-1	TRBJ1-1	-	CSVHGQMNTEAFF	TGCAGCGTGCACGGACAGATGAACACTGAAGCTTTCTTT
few	TRBV12-3/TRBV12-4	TRBJ1-2	-	CASSWVSGYTF	TGTGCCAGCAGCTGGGTCTCAGGCTACACCTTC
-	TRBV20-1	TRBJ2-3	-	CSARGQTLPDTQYF	TGCAGTGCTAGGGGTCAGACTCTGCCTGATACGCAGTATTTT
few	TRBV11-3	TRBJ2-3	-	CASRLVPDTQYF	TGTGCCAGCAGATTAGTTCCCGATACGCAGTATTTT
-	TRBV4-3	TRBJ1-5	TRBD1	CASSQALQGPTVKPQHF	TGCGCCAGCAGCCAAGCCTTACAGGGGCCGACCGTGAAGCCCCAGCATTTT
few	TRBV6-6	TRBJ2-1	TRBD1	CASSSTGVAFNEQFF	TGTGCCAGCAGTTCGACAGGGGTAGCCTTCAATGAGCAGTTCTTC
few	TRBV7-2	TRBJ2-3	-	CASSLSGRGRTDTQYF	TGTGCCAGCAGCTTATCCGGCAGGGGACGCACAGATACGCAGTATTTT
-	TRBV7-2	TRBJ2-3	-	CASCFDGSRTDTQYF	TGTGCCAGCTGTTTTGATGGTTCTAGGACAGATACGCAGTATTTT
many	TRBV5-1	TRBJ2-3	-	CASSPQGLFTDTQYF	TGCGCCAGCAGCCCCCAAGGACTTTTCACAGATACGCAGTATTTT
many	TRBV20-1	TRBJ1-2	-	CSARDAVVNYGYTF	TGCAGTGCTAGAGACGCGGTTGTGAACTATGGCTACACCTTC
-	TRBV20-1	TRBJ1-1	-	CVLARGNTEAFF	TGCGTATTAGCCAGGGGGAACACTGAAGCTTTCTTT
-	TRBV6-5	TRBJ2-7	-	CASSPQGGISYEQYF	TGTGCCAGCAGTCCCCAGGGGGGGATCTCCTACGAGCAGTACTTC
-	TRBV19	TRBJ1-5	-	CASSIYGTIQPQHF	TGTGCCAGTAGTATCTATGGGACGATTCAGCCCCAGCATTTT